This is a list of T cell receptor beta chains from one sample in a study of T cells in Graves' hyperthyroidism and ophthalmopathy. MiXCR, run by TCRdb on the multiplex PCR reads, gives a single entry per CDR3 protein. The sample records roughly 500,000 distinct CDR3 sequences, approximately 25% being singletons. Sequencing used blood. The origin of the receptors is a woman aged 25 to 39 with Graves' ophthalmopathy. Both conserved end residues are part of each CDR3. D genes are given only for firm matches. Clone size appears in some rows only: once, few, many, or a class for an expanded clone.

V gene: TRBV29-1
J gene: TRBJ1-3
clone size: many
CDR3 length: 13
D gene: -
CDR3 DNA: TGCAGCGTTGAAGGGACAGTCGGAAACACCATATATTTT
CDR3 protein: CSVEGTVGNTIYF

V gene: TRBV12-3/TRBV12-4
J gene: TRBJ2-7
clone size: -
CDR3 length: 15
D gene: -
CDR3 DNA: TGTGCCAGCAGTTTACGGACGTGGAACCCCTACGAGCAGTACTTC
CDR3 protein: CASSLRTWNPYEQYF

V gene: TRBV4-2
J gene: TRBJ2-4
clone size: -
CDR3 length: 20
D gene: TRBD2
CDR3 DNA: TGTGCCAGCAGCCAAGATGTTAATAGCGGGGGGACCTTAGCCAAAAACATTCAGTACTTC
CDR3 protein: CASSQDVNSGGTLAKNIQYF

V gene: TRBV11-1
J gene: TRBJ2-2
clone size: many
CDR3 length: 13
D gene: -
CDR3 DNA: TGTGCCAGCAGCCCTGTGGGGTTCGGGGAGCTGTTTTTT
CDR3 protein: CASSPVGFGELFF

V gene: TRBV20-1
J gene: TRBJ2-7
clone size: few
CDR3 length: 17
D gene: TRBD2
CDR3 DNA: TGCAGTGCTAGAGTGCGTCTAGCGGGAGGCTTCTCCTACGAGCAGTACTTC
CDR3 protein: CSARVRLAGGFSYEQYF

V gene: TRBV10-3
J gene: TRBJ2-5
clone size: many
CDR3 length: 15
D gene: TRBD2
CDR3 DNA: TGTGCCATCCGTGGGTCAAGCGGGGGGCAAGAGACCCAGTACTTC
CDR3 protein: CAIRGSSGGQETQYF

V gene: TRBV6-1
J gene: TRBJ1-1
clone size: few
CDR3 length: 14
D gene: TRBD1
CDR3 DNA: TGTGCCAGCAGTGACGACAGGGGTAACACTGAAGCTTTCTTT
CDR3 protein: CASSDDRGNTEAFF

V gene: TRBV6-5
J gene: TRBJ2-5
clone size: many
CDR3 length: 13
D gene: TRBD1
CDR3 DNA: TGTGCCAGCAGCTACAGGGGAACAGAGACCCAGTACTTC
CDR3 protein: CASSYRGTETQYF

V gene: TRBV5-1
J gene: TRBJ1-2
clone size: many
CDR3 length: 15
D gene: TRBD1
CDR3 DNA: TGCGCCAACCCCGGGACAGGGTCGGAGGTTCATGGCTACACCTTC
CDR3 protein: CANPGTGSEVHGYTF

V gene: TRBV10-3
J gene: TRBJ2-7
clone size: -
CDR3 length: 14
D gene: TRBD2
CDR3 DNA: TGTGCCATCAGTGAAGCGGGAGGGCCTGACGAGCAGTACTTC
CDR3 protein: CAISEAGGPDEQYF

V gene: TRBV7-8
J gene: TRBJ1-4
clone size: many
CDR3 length: 15
D gene: -
CDR3 DNA: TGTGCCAGCAGCGCACCACGGGGCAGGTCTGAAAAACTGTTTTTT
CDR3 protein: CASSAPRGRSEKLFF

V gene: TRBV11-1
J gene: TRBJ1-1
clone size: -
CDR3 length: 16
D gene: -
CDR3 DNA: TGTGCCAGCAGCATTGGGGACCTATTCGTGAGCACTGAAGCTTTCTTT
CDR3 protein: CASSIGDLFVSTEAFF

V gene: TRBV11-2
J gene: TRBJ2-7
clone size: -
CDR3 length: 14
D gene: TRBD2
CDR3 DNA: TGTGCCAGCAGATTAGGACTAGCGGGAGACGAGCAGTACTTC
CDR3 protein: CASRLGLAGDEQYF

V gene: TRBV20-1
J gene: TRBJ1-5
clone size: many
CDR3 length: 13
D gene: -
CDR3 DNA: TGCAGTGCTAGAGAAGGGACCGCTCAGCCCCAGCATTTT
CDR3 protein: CSAREGTAQPQHF

V gene: TRBV20-1
J gene: TRBJ2-7
clone size: many
CDR3 length: 15
D gene: -
CDR3 DNA: TGCAGTGCTCAGTTTGAGGGCAGGGATCCCTACGAGCAGTACTTC
CDR3 protein: CSAQFEGRDPYEQYF

V gene: TRBV27
J gene: TRBJ2-5
clone size: many
CDR3 length: 16
D gene: -
CDR3 DNA: TGTGCCAGCAGTTTATACGGAGCAGGGTACCAAGAGACCCAGTACTTC
CDR3 protein: CASSLYGAGYQETQYF

V gene: TRBV3-1
J gene: TRBJ1-2
clone size: many
CDR3 length: 14
D gene: -
CDR3 DNA: TGTGCCAGCAGAGACGAACAGACCAAGCGTGGCTACACCTTC
CDR3 protein: CASRDEQTKRGYTF

V gene: TRBV15
J gene: TRBJ1-1
clone size: many
CDR3 length: 17
D gene: TRBD1
CDR3 DNA: TGTGCCACCAGCAGAACACCGGGACAGGGGGCCGGGGCTGAAGCTTTCTTT
CDR3 protein: CATSRTPGQGAGAEAFF

V gene: TRBV15
J gene: TRBJ2-5
clone size: -
CDR3 length: 15
D gene: -
CDR3 DNA: TGTGCCACCAGCAGAGCAGGGTCCTCTCAAGAGACCCAGTACTTC
CDR3 protein: CATSRAGSSQETQYF

V gene: TRBV6-5
J gene: TRBJ2-7
clone size: many
CDR3 length: 15
D gene: -
CDR3 DNA: TGTGCCAGCAGTTACGCAGCAGGGCTCTCCTACGAGCAGTACTTC
CDR3 protein: CASSYAAGLSYEQYF

V gene: TRBV2
J gene: TRBJ1-5
clone size: -
CDR3 length: 17
D gene: -
CDR3 DNA: TGTGCCAGCAGTGAACCTCAGGGGCAGGGTCCCCGACAGCCCCAGCATTTT
CDR3 protein: CASSEPQGQGPRQPQHF

V gene: TRBV6-1
J gene: TRBJ2-5
clone size: -
CDR3 length: 16
D gene: TRBD2
CDR3 DNA: TGTGCCAGCAGTGAACTAGCGGGGGGTCATCAAGAGACCCAGTACTTC
CDR3 protein: CASSELAGGHQETQYF

V gene: TRBV7-9
J gene: TRBJ2-7
clone size: many
CDR3 length: 16
D gene: -
CDR3 DNA: TGTGCCAGCAGCTTAGTCATATTTCGGGGTCAGTACGAGCAGTACTTC
CDR3 protein: CASSLVIFRGQYEQYF

V gene: TRBV6-5
J gene: TRBJ2-7
clone size: few
CDR3 length: 16
D gene: TRBD2
CDR3 DNA: TGTGCCAGCAGTTACTCTACTAGCGGGGGCGGCTACGAGCAGTACTTC
CDR3 protein: CASSYSTSGGGYEQYF

V gene: TRBV5-1
J gene: TRBJ2-7
clone size: many
CDR3 length: 14
D gene: TRBD2
CDR3 DNA: TGCGCCAGCAGGACCGGGGGACTAGCGGGGGAGCAGTACTTC
CDR3 protein: CASRTGGLAGEQYF

V gene: TRBV24-1
J gene: TRBJ2-2
clone size: -
CDR3 length: 22
D gene: TRBD2
CDR3 DNA: TGTGCCACCAGTGGGGAGACTAGCGGGGGCCCTTTCACATTCGCGAACACCGGGGAGCTGTTTTTT
CDR3 protein: CATSGETSGGPFTFANTGELFF

V gene: TRBV6-2/TRBV6-3
J gene: TRBJ1-2
clone size: -
CDR3 length: 14
D gene: -
CDR3 DNA: TGTGCCAGCAGTTACAGCACGACCCCCTATGGCTACACCTTC
CDR3 protein: CASSYSTTPYGYTF

V gene: TRBV19
J gene: TRBJ2-7
clone size: -
CDR3 length: 16
D gene: TRBD2
CDR3 DNA: TGTGCCAGTAGTATAGGATTGGCTAGCGGAGGGGTCGAGCAGTACTTC
CDR3 protein: CASSIGLASGGVEQYF

V gene: TRBV2
J gene: TRBJ2-7
clone size: -
CDR3 length: 11
D gene: -
CDR3 DNA: TGTGCCAGCAGGGATTTGTACGAGCAGTACTTC
CDR3 protein: CASRDLYEQYF

V gene: TRBV5-1
J gene: TRBJ1-2
clone size: few
CDR3 length: 14
D gene: -
CDR3 DNA: TGCGCCAGCAGCTTCGGCAGGGAGGGCCGTGGCTACACCTTC
CDR3 protein: CASSFGREGRGYTF

V gene: TRBV10-1
J gene: TRBJ2-5
clone size: -
CDR3 length: 13
D gene: -
CDR3 DNA: TGCGCCAGCGGGGGGACAGTCCAAGAGACCCAGTACTTC
CDR3 protein: CASGGTVQETQYF

V gene: TRBV27
J gene: TRBJ2-7
clone size: -
CDR3 length: 13
D gene: TRBD1
CDR3 DNA: TGTGCCAGCAGTTTAGGGACAGGGAGCGAGCAGTACTTC
CDR3 protein: CASSLGTGSEQYF

V gene: TRBV6-1
J gene: TRBJ1-2
clone size: many
CDR3 length: 13
D gene: -
CDR3 DNA: TGTGCCAGCGGAGGGGAGGAGGTATATGGCTACACCTTC
CDR3 protein: CASGGEEVYGYTF

V gene: TRBV6-1
J gene: TRBJ2-5
clone size: many
CDR3 length: 15
D gene: -
CDR3 DNA: TGTGCCAGCAGTGCAACGGGACGCACCCAAGAGACCCAGTACTTC
CDR3 protein: CASSATGRTQETQYF

V gene: TRBV6-1
J gene: TRBJ1-2
clone size: -
CDR3 length: 14
D gene: -
CDR3 DNA: TGTGCCAGCAGTCCGGGGTCAACCGACTATGGCTACACCTTC
CDR3 protein: CASSPGSTDYGYTF

V gene: TRBV7-9
J gene: TRBJ1-2
clone size: many
CDR3 length: 14
D gene: -
CDR3 DNA: TGTGCCAGCAGTCCGGAAGGGGCGTCGTATGGCTACACCTTC
CDR3 protein: CASSPEGASYGYTF

V gene: TRBV18
J gene: TRBJ2-5
clone size: many
CDR3 length: 17
D gene: -
CDR3 DNA: TGTGCCAGCTCACCATCCCGCGGGACGGGCCTCCAAGAGACCCAGTACTTC
CDR3 protein: CASSPSRGTGLQETQYF

V gene: TRBV7-8
J gene: TRBJ2-7
clone size: -
CDR3 length: 13
D gene: -
CDR3 DNA: TGTGCCAGCAGCCCCGACTTTTCCTACGAGCAGTACTTC
CDR3 protein: CASSPDFSYEQYF

V gene: TRBV11-2
J gene: TRBJ2-7
clone size: many
CDR3 length: 12
D gene: -
CDR3 DNA: TGTGCCAGCAGCTTGGGACACTACGAGCAGTACTTC
CDR3 protein: CASSLGHYEQYF

V gene: TRBV28
J gene: TRBJ1-2
clone size: many
CDR3 length: 11
D gene: -
CDR3 DNA: TGTGCCAGCGCGGCCAACTATGGCTACACCTTC
CDR3 protein: CASAANYGYTF

V gene: TRBV20-1
J gene: TRBJ2-4
clone size: many
CDR3 length: 14
D gene: TRBD1
CDR3 DNA: TGCAGTGCTAAACCGGGACAGTGGGAAAACATTCAGTACTTC
CDR3 protein: CSAKPGQWENIQYF

V gene: TRBV28
J gene: TRBJ1-1
clone size: -
CDR3 length: 15
D gene: -
CDR3 DNA: TGTGCCAGCAGTTTTACCACGACACCGAACACTGAAGCTTTCTTT
CDR3 protein: CASSFTTTPNTEAFF

V gene: TRBV20-1
J gene: TRBJ2-4
clone size: few
CDR3 length: 16
D gene: -
CDR3 DNA: TGCAGTGCTAGAGCCGGGGCGCCCTTAGTCAAAAACATTCAGTACTTC
CDR3 protein: CSARAGAPLVKNIQYF

V gene: TRBV6-1
J gene: TRBJ2-7
clone size: few
CDR3 length: 15
D gene: -
CDR3 DNA: TGTGCCAGCAGTGAAGGGGGGTTTGGCCTACGCGAGCAGTACTTC
CDR3 protein: CASSEGGFGLREQYF

V gene: TRBV6-1
J gene: TRBJ1-2
clone size: many
CDR3 length: 13
D gene: TRBD1
CDR3 DNA: TGTGCCGTGTATCGGACAGGGGATAGCGGCTACACCTTC
CDR3 protein: CAVYRTGDSGYTF

V gene: TRBV6-1
J gene: TRBJ1-5
clone size: many
CDR3 length: 14
D gene: -
CDR3 DNA: TGTGCCAGCAGACAAGACTATAGCAATCAGCCCCAGCATTTT
CDR3 protein: CASRQDYSNQPQHF

V gene: TRBV2
J gene: TRBJ2-7
clone size: many
CDR3 length: 13
D gene: -
CDR3 DNA: TGTGCCAGCGGAGCCCTTCGGGAGAACGAGCAGTACTTC
CDR3 protein: CASGALRENEQYF

V gene: TRBV4-1
J gene: TRBJ2-7
clone size: many
CDR3 length: 15
D gene: -
CDR3 DNA: TGCGCCAGCAGCCAAGAAGTATCGAGGTCTAGCGAGCAGTACTTC
CDR3 protein: CASSQEVSRSSEQYF

V gene: TRBV6-1
J gene: TRBJ2-7
clone size: many
CDR3 length: 14
D gene: TRBD1
CDR3 DNA: TGTGCCAGCAACACAGGGGGCGCGGTGTACGAGCAGTACTTC
CDR3 protein: CASNTGGAVYEQYF

V gene: TRBV20-1
J gene: TRBJ2-2
clone size: many
CDR3 length: 14
D gene: -
CDR3 DNA: TGCAGTGCCGAGATTGACAGCTACACCGGGGAGCTGTTTTTT
CDR3 protein: CSAEIDSYTGELFF

V gene: TRBV18
J gene: TRBJ1-1
clone size: many
CDR3 length: 13
D gene: -
CDR3 DNA: TGTGCCAGCTCAGAAACTATGAACACTGAAGCTTTCTTT
CDR3 protein: CASSETMNTEAFF

V gene: TRBV6-2/TRBV6-3
J gene: TRBJ1-5
clone size: many
CDR3 length: 14
D gene: TRBD1
CDR3 DNA: TGTGCCAGCAGACTCGACAGGGGGCATCAGCCCCAGCATTTT
CDR3 protein: CASRLDRGHQPQHF

V gene: TRBV19
J gene: TRBJ2-7
clone size: many
CDR3 length: 15
D gene: TRBD1
CDR3 DNA: TGTGCCAGTAGTGCGTTGACAGGGGGCTCCTACGAGCAGTACTTC
CDR3 protein: CASSALTGGSYEQYF

V gene: TRBV6-5
J gene: TRBJ1-1
clone size: many
CDR3 length: 14
D gene: TRBD1
CDR3 DNA: TGTGCCAGCAGCACGGACAGGGCGAACACTGAAGCTTTCTTT
CDR3 protein: CASSTDRANTEAFF